These 18 T cell receptor beta chains were all obtained from the same sample, sequenced in a study of T-cell reconstitution after alpha-beta-depleted transplantation in children. TCRbeta library construction was performed incorporating unique molecular identifiers. TCRdb redid the calling of the PCR reads with MiXCR, one entry per CDR3 protein. The data hold a few hundred thousand distinct CDR3 sequences, with more than 20% observed a single time. Sequenced material: PBMCs, taken before TCRalphabeta/CD19-depleted stem cell transplant. The receptors come from a boy less than two years old with Wiskott-Aldrich syndrome, due to receive a stem cell transplant.

The gene calls are TRBV7-8 and TRBJ2-5; the D gene is possibly TRBD2 (6 bases). The V gene's germline CDR1 is SGHVS and CDR2 FQNEAQ. The CDR3 is made up of 16 amino acids. Trimming removed 1 base at V and 5 bases at J, with 17 bases between. The CDR3 region has the DNA TGTGCCAGCAGCTTAGAGCTAGCGACGAGTCGGGAGACCCAGTACTTC. Amino acids: CASSLELATSRETQYF.

V is TRBV12-3 or TRBV12-4 and J is TRBJ2-1; 9 bases line up with TRBD2. Unmatched junction bases numbered 4, after V lost 3 bases and J lost 4 bases. The CDR3 has 15 amino acids. CDR3 region: CASSFVSGRYNEQFF. The CDR3 DNA follows: TGTGCCAGCAGTTTTGTCAGCGGGAGGTACAATGAGCAGTTCTTC.

This sequence joins TRBV5-1 and TRBJ2-7; D not certain. Trimming removed 5 bases at V and 3 bases at J, with 9 bases between. There are 12 residues in the CDR3. Germline V gene lookup returns CDR1 SGHRS and CDR2 YFSETQ. The CDR3 DNA sequence: TGCGCCAGCAGGAGCGAGATCTACGAGCAGTACTTC. Its translation is CASRSEIYEQYF.

The rearrangement uses TRBV20-1 and TRBJ2-1, with TRBD2 identical over 12 bases. Trimming cost V 2 bases and J 0 bases; bases outside gene matches: 5. The CDR3 covers 17 residues. Germline CDR1 is DFQATT and CDR2 is SNEGSKA (reference sequence). CDR3 residues: CSARSRLAGVSYNEQFF. The CDR3 DNA sequence: TGCAGTGCTAGATCCCGACTAGCGGGAGTCTCCTACAATGAGCAGTTCTTC.

The chain employs TRBV15 and TRBJ1-5; D not resolved. The germline gives CDR1 LNHNV, CDR2 YYDKDF (reference sequence). V dropped 0 bases and J dropped 0 bases, with 6 bases sitting between them. This CDR3 is built from 15 residues. CDR3 protein: CATSREPNSNQPQHF. CDR3 coding DNA: TGTGCCACCAGCAGAGAGCCAAATAGCAATCAGCCCCAGCATTTT.

This chain uses TRBV5-1 with TRBJ2-1, with 8 bases lining up with TRBD2. This CDR3 is built from 16 residues. V trimming: 4 bases; J trimming: 2 bases; junction bases outside the gene matches: 8. Germline lookup yields CDR1 SGHRS and CDR2 YFSETQ. The CDR3 bases are TGCGCCAGCAGCCTGAATAGCGGGAACACCTACAATGAGCAGTTCTTC. Translated: CASSLNSGNTYNEQFF.

V usage is TRBV12-3 or TRBV12-4 and J usage is TRBJ1-2; tentative D call: TRBD1 (5 bases). The V end lost 6 bases, the J end lost 4 bases, and 15 bases lay between the germline ends. This CDR3 is built from 14 residues. The CDR3 protein is CASRPGPNPYGYTF. The CDR3 region has the DNA TGTGCCAGCAGGCCGGGGCCGAACCCCTATGGCTACACCTTC.

Only a few counts were recorded for this clonotype. The rearrangement uses TRBV12-3 or TRBV12-4 and TRBJ2-1, with 8 positions matching TRBD2. Trimming at V came to 5 bases and at J to 0 bases, leaving 9 bases not matched to a gene. CDR3 length equals 17 residues. The CDR3 protein is CASSPRWSGSSYNEQFF. The CDR3 DNA follows: TGTGCCAGCAGTCCCCGGTGGAGCGGGAGCTCCTACAATGAGCAGTTCTTC.

This clonotype was counted a few times. This rearrangement joins TRBV5-1 to TRBJ1-1; possibly TRBD1 for D (6 bases). The CDR3 sequence is 13 residues long. Trimming took 4 bases from V and 8 from J, leaving 15 bases between them. CDR1 and CDR2 (germline): SGHRS, YFSETQ. The DNA of the CDR3 is TGCGCCAGCAGCAGGGGGGACCGAATCGAAGCTTTCTTT. Translating it yields CASSRGDRIEAFF.

A few counts support this clonotype. The chain uses TRBV12-3 or TRBV12-4 and TRBJ2-4, with D possibly TRBD1 on 6 matching bases. The V end was cut by 5 bases, the J end by 1 base, with 15 bases between. The CDR3 consists of 16 residues. The CDR3 sequence: CASSADSLRAKNIQYF. CDR3 DNA: TGTGCCAGCAGTGCGGACAGCCTTCGGGCCAAAAACATTCAGTACTTC.

The chain combines TRBV5-1 with TRBJ2-3; 8 bases map to TRBD2. With V trimmed by 0 bases and J by 5 bases, 2 bases remained unmatched. Germline values: CDR1 SGHRS, CDR2 YFSETQ. CDR3 size: 14 residues. DNA for the CDR3: TGCGCCAGCAGCTTGGATACTAGCGGAGATACGCAGTATTTT. Its protein is CASSLDTSGDTQYF.

The chain recombines TRBV12-3 or TRBV12-4 with TRBJ2-7; a weak D match, TRBD2 (5 bases). Trimming removed 6 bases from V and 2 bases from J, with 23 bases in between. This CDR3 has 17 amino acids. The CDR3: CASSQEFWTVPPYEQYF. CDR3 in DNA: TGTGCCAGCAGCCAAGAATTTTGGACTGTCCCTCCCTACGAGCAGTACTTC.

The rearrangement joins TRBV6-1 to TRBJ1-1; D is unclear. Trimming took 7 bases from V and 1 from J, leaving 13 bases between them. CDR1 is MNHNS and CDR2 is SASEGT in the germline V gene. CDR3 length: 14 amino acids. The CDR3 sequence: CASTSQSPNTEAFF. The CDR3 DNA follows: TGTGCCAGCACCTCCCAATCACCGAACACTGAAGCTTTCTTT.

V gene TRBV7-9 combines with J gene TRBJ2-3; TRBD2 matches 9 bases. The J segment lost 4 bases and the V segment lost 3 bases, leaving 5 bases of the junction unmatched. The germline gives CDR1 SEHNR, CDR2 FQNEAQ (reference sequence). This CDR3 has 15 residues. CDR3 coding DNA: TGTGCCAGCAGCTTTTATAGCGGGAGCGCAGATACGCAGTATTTT. Its translation is CASSFYSGSADTQYF. Full variable domain (remainder filled in from reference TRBV7-9 and TRBJ2-3): DTGVSQNPRHKITKRGQNVTFRCDPISEHNRLYWYRQTLGQGPEFLTYFQNEAQLEKSRLLSDRFSAERPKGSFSTLEIQRTEQGDSAMYLCASSFYSGSADTQYFGPGTRLTVL.

This clonotype appeared a few times. This sequence joins TRBV14 and TRBJ2-1; TRBD2 matches 7 bases. This CDR3 is built from 16 residues. Germline V gene sequence: CDR1 SGHDN, CDR2 FVKESK. J was trimmed by 7 bases and V by 2 bases; bases with no gene match: 11. The CDR3 protein is CASSQTRGLGRNEQFF. CDR3 DNA: TGTGCCAGCAGCCAAACACGAGGACTAGGACGGAATGAGCAGTTCTTC.

This clonotype was seen many times. The genes are TRBV5-1 and TRBJ1-4; D unresolved. There are 12 residues in the CDR3. Trimming took off 4 bases at V and 12 bases at J, with 13 bases between the two ends. CDR1 and CDR2 from the germline V gene are SGHRS and YFSETQ. CDR3 DNA sequence: TGCGCCAGCAGCGTCGGACGGGGAGAACTGTTTTTT. It codes for CASSVGRGELFF.

The V and J genes are TRBV20-1 and TRBJ2-1; D is unclear. The CDR3 is made up of 14 amino acids. The V gene lost 3 bases and the J gene lost 1 base, with 10 bases spanning the gap. From germline, CDR1 is DFQATT and CDR2 SNEGSKA (reference sequence). CDR3 amino acids: CSASQVGSYNEQFF. In DNA form, the CDR3 reads TGCAGTGCTAGTCAGGTCGGGTCCTACAATGAGCAGTTCTTC.

The chain links TRBV28 to TRBJ2-4; maybe TRBD2 (6 bases). The CDR3 sequence is 13 residues long. Germline assignment: CDR1 MDHEN and CDR2 SYDVKM. Trimming removed 3 bases at V and 4 bases at J, with 7 bases between. CDR3 region: CASSLAGKNIQYF. The CDR3 coding sequence is TGTGCCAGCAGTTTGGCGGGGAAAAACATTCAGTACTTC.